Detailed here is one T cell receptor (beta chain). Unmatched junction bases numbered 8, after V lost 4 bases and J lost 2 bases. Germline V gene sequence: CDR1 SGHRS, CDR2 YFSETQ. The CDR3 consists of 16 residues. This entry is derived from a study of blood T cell repertoires in COVID-19. Whole-study context: Samples taken during acute and convalescent COVID-19 were collected in the United States, Italy and Spain. PBMCs, B-cell-depleted T cells, or T cells were the source of the cDNA or gDNA that made up the material.

Authors' data handling: Amplification of reference gene primers provided the estimated nucleated cell counts. Repertoires were generated with immunoSEQ multiplex PCR, while TCRdb's copy carries only in-frame clones and drops some. For V, J and clone size, that table is used; D and trimming come from the DNA. Among 190,000 or so clones listed, approximately 80% were seen once. The J gene is TRBJ1-5, the V gene TRBV5-1, with TRBD1 matching 8 bases. Sequenced: peripheral blood. This sequence originates from a human donor with acute or convalescent COVID-19. The donor label of this sample is uncertain. CDR3: CASSPGTGLGNQPQHF. The CDR3 DNA follows: TGCGCCAGCAGCCCCGGGACAGGCTTGGGCAATCAGCCCCAGCATTTT.